Below, 28 T cell receptor beta chains from the same sample are listed, as sequenced in a study of shared clonotypes between healthy human individuals. Profiling relied on immunoSEQ multiplex PCR, and the TCRdb table lists in-frame clones only, not all of them. The table has over 400,000 clones, over 70% seen once. What was sequenced was PBMCs. Receptor source: a woman aged 35 to 49 in good health. Some clones in this sample may be carry-over from other donors' samples.

The chain recombines TRBV6-6 with TRBJ2-2; TRBD1 matches at 8 bases. This CDR3 contains 14 residues. From germline, CDR1 is MNHNY and CDR2 SVGAGI (reference sequence). J gave up 5 bases and V 6 bases, and 5 bases lay outside the gene matches. The CDR3 here is CASRTTGGTGELFF. CDR3 nucleotides: TGTGCCAGCAGAACTACAGGGGGTACCGGGGAGCTGTTTTTT.

The rearrangement uses TRBV10-3 and TRBJ2-1; 12 positions agree with TRBD1. There are 16 residues in the CDR3. V was pared by 11 bases and J by 8 bases, with 16 bases of the junction left unmatched. In germline, CDR1 is ENHRY, CDR2 SYGVKD. The CDR3 DNA reads as TGTGCCGTGGGACGGTCCGGGACAGGGGGCCGGGATGAGCAGTTCTTC. Its protein is CAVGRSGTGGRDEQFF.

V is TRBV7-2 and J is TRBJ2-5; D might be TRBD2 (5 bases). Germline V gives CDR1 SGHTA, CDR2 FQGNSA. The CDR3 loop spans 15 amino acids. With 4 bases removed from V and 3 bases from J, the gap between germline ends came to 15 bases. The CDR3 DNA is TGTGCCAGCAGCTCGGAGGAGCGTTGGAAAGAGACCCAGTACTTC. Translated: CASSSEERWKETQYF.

The chain has TRBV7-9 and TRBJ2-7, with TRBD1 identical over 10 bases. The CDR3 contains 17 residues. Germline loops: CDR1 SEHNR, CDR2 FQNEAQ (reference sequence). The trim removed 1 base at V and 1 base at J, leaving 7 bases unmatched. CDR3 amino acids: CASSLGPGDRGSYEQYF. CDR3 DNA: TGTGCCAGCAGCTTAGGACCGGGGGACAGGGGATCCTACGAGCAGTACTTC.

This clone appeared once. A much more abundant neighbour one base away suggests this may be a read error. The chain links TRBV29-1 to TRBJ2-1; 16 nucleotides line up with TRBD2. CDR1 and CDR2 (germline): SQVTM, ANQGSEA. The CDR3 extends over 18 amino acids. The DNA for the CDR3 is TGCAGCGTCAAAGGGACTAGCGGGAGGGCGAGCTCCTACAGTGAGCAGTTCTTC. Protein: CSVKGTSGRASSYSEQFF.

This clone came up a few times. The gene calls are TRBV6-1 and TRBJ1-2, with D unclear. Trimming took 10 bases from V and 4 from J, leaving 19 bases between them. CDR3 length: 14 residues. Germline CDR1 is MNHNS and CDR2 is SASEGT. The DNA for the CDR3 is TGTGCCATCGCTGGGCAGGAAGATAGCTATGGCTACACCTTC. This gives the protein CAIAGQEDSYGYTF.

Points on this clone: A single base is all that separates this from a far larger clone, so a read error is likely. In the same sample, other DNA sequences code for this CDR3. The chain has TRBV28 and TRBJ2-4, with 7 nucleotides matching TRBD1. The CDR3 is 17 amino acids. Germline CDR1 is MDHEN and CDR2 is SYDVKM. Here the CDR3 reads CASSLFRQGRSKNIQYF. The CDR3 DNA reads TGTGCAAGCAGTTTGTTTCGACAGGGCCGAAGCAAAAACATTCAGTACTTC.

This chain connects TRBV6-1 to TRBJ2-1; possible D gene TRBD1, 5 bases. The CDR3 is 13 amino acids. Per germline, CDR1 MNHNS and CDR2 SASEGT. V was shortened by 3 bases and J by 9 bases, with 12 bases between the two germline ends. The CDR3 bases are TGTGCCAGCAGTGACCTAGGCACAGGTGAGCAGTTCTTC. This encodes CASSDLGTGEQFF.

This clone has only a few counts. V usage is TRBV29-1 and J usage is TRBJ2-7; 7 nucleotides agree with TRBD2. CDR1 is SQVTM, CDR2 ANQGSEA, per germline. The CDR3 contains 12 residues. Trimming cost V 5 bases and J 0 bases; bases outside gene matches: 1. CDR3 coding DNA: TGCAGCGTTAGCGGGGCCTCCTACGAGCAGTACTTC. Protein: CSVSGASYEQYF.

The gene calls are TRBV5-1 and TRBJ2-1, with D possibly being TRBD1 or TRBD2 (5 bases each). With 7 bases removed from V and 8 bases from J, the gap between germline ends came to 22 bases. CDR3 length equals 15 residues. Germline CDR1 is SGHRS and CDR2 is YFSETQ. This CDR3 is CASHLTGTEGHEQFF. In nucleotides, the CDR3 is TGCGCCAGCCACTTGACGGGGACCGAGGGCCATGAGCAGTTCTTC.

Of note for this clone: A far larger clone is one base from this, pointing to a likely read error. The sample contains more than one DNA sequence encoding this CDR3. The chain couples TRBV30 to TRBJ1-1, with unresolved D. The germline CDR1 and CDR2 sequences are GTSNPN and SVGIG (reference sequence). The CDR3 runs 15 residues. CDR3 region: CAWSVLPDQNTEAFF. The DNA of the CDR3 is TGTGCCTGGAGTGTACTACCAGACCAGAACACTGAAGCCTTCTTT.

In this sample, this clone turned up a few times. The chain has TRBV6-4 and TRBJ1-5; D remains unclear. CDR1 is MRHNA and CDR2 is SNTAGT in the germline V gene. Trimming took 8 bases from V and 6 from J, leaving 5 bases between them. This CDR3 region has 10 residues. The CDR3 DNA sequence: TGTGCCAGCTGGACTCAGCCCCAGCATTTT. As protein: CASWTQPQHF.

In regard to this clone: Relative to the germline gene, one junction end is altered; a read error may explain this. The J gene is TRBJ2-1, the V gene TRBV2; 8 bases match TRBD2. This CDR3 has 16 residues. The germline V gene has CDR1 SNHLY and CDR2 FYNNEI. The CDR3 nucleotides read TGTGCCAGCAGCGAAGCACTGGGACTAGCCTACAATGAGCAGTTCTTC. Protein: CASSEALGLAYNEQFF.

The V call is TRBV15, the J call TRBJ1-5; 7 bases map to TRBD1. Germline V gene sequence: CDR1 LNHNV, CDR2 YYDKDF (reference sequence). This CDR3 comprises 17 residues. V gave up 0 bases and J gave up 4 bases; unmatched junction bases: 9. The CDR3 spells CATSRDPGQVLNQPQHF. The CDR3 DNA reads as TGTGCCACCAGCAGAGATCCCGGACAGGTACTTAATCAGCCCCAGCATTTT.

The chain joins TRBV23-1 to TRBJ1-2; 7 positions agree with TRBD1. TRBV23-1 counts as an open reading frame of uncertain function. The CDR3 runs to 16 residues. Trimming cost V 3 bases and J 1 base; bases outside gene matches: 8. This CDR3 reads CASSQRQGVGNYGYTF. The CDR3 DNA follows: TGCGCCAGCAGTCAGCGACAGGGTGTAGGTAACTATGGCTACACCTTC.

A note on this clone: A far larger clone is a single base away, which makes a read error likely. The V call is TRBV28, the J call TRBJ1-1; TRBD1 is a possible D gene (6 bases). The V gene's germline CDR1 is MDHEN and CDR2 SYDVKM. This CDR3 has 14 residues. Here the CDR3 reads CASSLRGANTKAFF. CDR3 DNA: TGTGCCAGCAGTTTACGGGGGGCGAACACTAAAGCTTTCTTT.

The chain couples TRBV25-1 to TRBJ2-1; 10 bases agree with TRBD2. The germline V gene has CDR1 MGHDK and CDR2 SYGVNS. The CDR3 loop spans 15 amino acids. V lost 4 bases and J lost 2; bases outside the gene matches: 2. CDR3 sequence reads: CASSASGGTYNEQFF. CDR3 nucleotides: TGTGCCAGCAGTGCTAGCGGGGGTACCTACAATGAGCAGTTCTTC.

This chain connects TRBV10-3 to TRBJ2-1; TRBD1 matches 7 bases. This CDR3 contains 15 residues. V was clipped by 3 bases and J by 0 bases; unmatched bases: 2. From germline, CDR1 is ENHRY and CDR2 SYGVKD. The CDR3 sequence: CAISDRDSSYNEQFF. The CDR3 DNA sequence: TGTGCCATCAGTGACCGGGACAGCTCCTACAATGAGCAGTTCTTC.

The CDR3 spells CASSVEQYNSPLHF. The CDR3 region has the DNA TGTGCCAGCAGCGTTGAGCAGTATAATTCACCCCTCCACTTT. The V and J genes are TRBV7-9 and TRBJ1-6; D is ambiguous. The CDR3 is 14 amino acids. Germline CDR1 and CDR2: SEHNR and FQNEAQ (reference sequence). The germline V and J ends were trimmed by 5 bases and 4 bases, with 9 bases remaining between them.

J is TRBJ2-5 and V is TRBV2, with D hard to call. CDR3 length: 15 residues. With 5 bases removed from V and 2 bases from J, the gap between germline ends came to 15 bases. Germline values: CDR1 SNHLY, CDR2 FYNNEI. The CDR3 region has the DNA TGTGCCAGCAGTAGGGCTGGGGTTACGCAAGAGACCCAGTACTTC. This encodes CASSRAGVTQETQYF.

V gene TRBV4-1 combines with J gene TRBJ2-2; TRBD1 matches 8 bases. Per germline, CDR1 MGHRA and CDR2 YSYEKL. V was pared by 6 bases and J by 1 base, with 4 bases of the junction left unmatched. The CDR3 has 15 residues. Here the CDR3 DNA reads TGCGCCAGCAGTCTGGACAGGGTGAACACCGGGGAGCTGTTTTTT. It encodes CASSLDRVNTGELFF.

The V and J genes are TRBV5-1 and TRBJ2-7, with no clear D. The CDR3 length is 13 residues. Trimming cost V 4 bases and J 5 bases, with 13 bases left between them. Germline CDR1 SGHRS, CDR2 YFSETQ. Here the CDR3 reads CASSLSAENEQYF. CDR3 sequence (DNA): TGCGCCAGCAGCCTCTCCGCGGAAAACGAGCAGTACTTC.

On this clone: The junction and the germline gene differ at one end; a read error may be behind it. The J gene is TRBJ2-5, the V gene TRBV12-5; D is possibly TRBD1 (7 bases). Germline V gene data show CDR1 as LGHNT and CDR2 as FRNRAP. This CDR3 is 14 amino acids long. The chain's CDR3 is CASGLETGEEIQYF. CDR3 coding DNA: TGTGCTAGTGGTTTGGAAACAGGGGAGGAGATCCAGTACTTC.

The V and J genes are TRBV18 and TRBJ2-7; the match to TRBD2 covers 9 bases. The CDR3 has 14 amino acids. With 6 bases clipped from V and 4 bases from J, the junction kept 7 bases outside the gene matches. The germline V gene has CDR1 KGHSH and CDR2 LQKENI. The CDR3 loop is CASSPPSGTYEQYF. CDR3 sequence (DNA): TGTGCCAGCTCCCCTCCTAGCGGGACTTACGAGCAGTACTTC.

The rearrangement joins TRBV4-1 to TRBJ2-2; perhaps TRBD1 as D (6 bases). Germline assignment: CDR1 MGHRA and CDR2 YSYEKL. CDR3 length equals 15 residues. V lost 3 bases to trimming and J lost 2 bases, with 10 bases between them. The CDR3 is CASSQGRGNTGELFF. Written as DNA, the CDR3 is TGCGCCAGCAGCCAGGGCAGGGGAAACACCGGGGAGCTGTTTTTT.

Note on this clone: Compared with germline, one end of the junction differs, possibly owing to a read error. For the CDR3, the DNA is TGTGTCTGGACGGCATCCACAGATACGCAGTATTTT. Translating gives CVWTASTDTQYF. The rearrangement uses TRBV30 and TRBJ2-3; D not certain. The CDR3 contains 12 residues. Germline V gene data show CDR1 as GTSNPN and CDR2 as SVGIG (reference sequence).

V and J are TRBV4-2 and TRBJ2-1; D is perhaps TRBD2 (6 bases). Trimming removed 6 bases at V and 7 bases at J, with 13 bases between. The CDR3 covers 13 residues. Germline CDR1 is LGHNA and CDR2 is YNFKEQ. The DNA of the CDR3 is TGTGCCAGCAGTCGGGGCGGGGAGAATGAGCAGTTCTTC. Translating it yields CASSRGGENEQFF.

V and J are TRBV9 and TRBJ2-7; 9 nucleotides match TRBD1. This CDR3 has 14 amino acids. The V and J ends lost 4 bases and 4 bases, in that order; junction bases with no gene match: 6. Germline loops: CDR1 SGDLS, CDR2 YYNGEE. The CDR3 sequence is CASSTQGAPYEQYF. CDR3 coding DNA: TGTGCCAGCAGCACACAGGGGGCACCATACGAGCAGTACTTC.